This TCR beta chain comes out of a study of blood T cell repertoires in COVID-19. Turning to the study itself: The study drew acute and convalescent COVID-19 samples from the United States, Italy and Spain.

This CDR3 spans 19 amino acids. CDR1 SGHVS and CDR2 FQNEAQ come from the germline V gene. Trimming at V came to 4 bases and at J to 0 bases, leaving 17 bases not matched to a gene. Source study methods: Amplification with reference gene primers provided the estimates of nucleated cell counts. The table came from immunoSEQ multiplex PCR; TCRdb's copy has only in-frame clones and leaves some out. That table furnishes V, J and clone size, whereas the DNA furnished D and trimming. Here the sample spans 250,000 to 350,000 clones, 70% to 90% being singletons. This sequence was found in a woman in her 30s who had recovered from COVID-19. What was sequenced was PBMCs or T cells enriched from blood (not recorded which). This sequence joins TRBV7-8 and TRBJ2-5; 7 bases map to TRBD1. The CDR3: CASSSTFSDWGTDQETQYF. The CDR3 DNA reads TGTGCCAGCAGCTCAACATTCTCGGATTGGGGGACAGACCAAGAGACCCAGTACTTC.